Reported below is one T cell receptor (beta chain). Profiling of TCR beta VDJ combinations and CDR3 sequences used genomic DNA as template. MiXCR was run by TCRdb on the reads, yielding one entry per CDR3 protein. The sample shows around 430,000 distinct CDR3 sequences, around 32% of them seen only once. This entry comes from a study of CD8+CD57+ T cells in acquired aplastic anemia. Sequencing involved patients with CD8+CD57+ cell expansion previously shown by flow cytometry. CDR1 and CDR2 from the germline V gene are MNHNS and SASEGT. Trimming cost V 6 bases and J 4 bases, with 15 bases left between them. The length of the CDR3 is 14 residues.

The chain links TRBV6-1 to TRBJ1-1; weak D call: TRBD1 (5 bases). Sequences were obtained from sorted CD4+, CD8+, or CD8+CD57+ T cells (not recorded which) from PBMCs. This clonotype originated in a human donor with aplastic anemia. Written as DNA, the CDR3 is TGTGCCAGCAGGGTAGGGAGCGGGGGCACTGAAGCTTTCTTT. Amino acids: CASRVGSGGTEAFF.